These 3 T cell receptor beta chains came from one sample sequenced in a study of siplizumab effects on memory and regulatory T cells. Only in-frame clones appear in the TCRdb table, and some are missing; sequencing was by immunoSEQ multiplex PCR. The repertoire holds tens of thousands of clones, with about 90% as singletons. Sequencing was done on a sample of naive CD4+ T cells sorted from blood. All receptors come from a human donor in good health.

In this sample, this clone turned up a few times. The chain recombines TRBV7-9 with TRBJ1-3; D remains unclear. The length of the CDR3 is 15 residues. Germline V CDR1 and CDR2: SEHNR, FQNEAQ (reference sequence). Trimming shortened V by 3 bases and J by 0 bases, and 9 bases separated the two germline ends. The chain's CDR3 is CASSFDEISGNTIYF. For the CDR3, the DNA is TGTGCCAGCAGCTTCGATGAGATCTCTGGAAACACCATATATTTT.

Comment on this clone: Other nucleotide sequences in the sample specify the same CDR3. The chain joins TRBV5-4 to TRBJ2-7; no reliable D call. The germline CDR1 and CDR2 sequences are SGHNT and YYREEE (reference sequence). The CDR3 covers 15 residues. V was pared by 0 bases and J by 0 bases, with 10 bases between. CDR3 sequence: CASSLGGGSSYEQYF. CDR3 sequence (DNA): TGTGCCAGCAGCTTGGGTGGCGGAAGCTCCTACGAGCAGTACTTC.

This clone was counted only a few times. This chain links TRBV4-2 with TRBJ1-2; 8 bases are a match to TRBD1. After removal of 1 base from V and 4 bases from J, the junction contained 5 bases not matched to a gene. Germline lookup yields CDR1 LGHNA and CDR2 YNFKEQ. This CDR3 has 15 residues. The CDR3 reads CASSQGTGTGYGYTF. DNA for the CDR3: TGTGCCAGCAGCCAAGGGACAGGGACTGGCTATGGCTACACCTTC.